The 30 T cell receptor beta chains reported below all come from one sample, sequenced in a study of T cells after yellow fever vaccination. Each CDR3 protein gets one entry after TCRdb re-called the 5' RACE reads with MiXCR. The table includes some 240,000 distinct CDR3 sequences, less than 3.5% detected once. Source: CD4+ T cells sorted from PBMCs, taken 10 days after the yellow fever booster vaccination. These receptors all come from a man younger than 30 who received the YFV17D yellow fever vaccine.

This clonotype has ten or more counts. The chain's CDR3 is CASSLVGGGTVTKAFF. CDR3 DNA sequence: TGTGCCAGCAGCTTAGTAGGGGGCGGGACAGTAACGAAAGCTTTCTTT. The chain couples TRBV7-8 to TRBJ1-1, with 7 bases aligning to TRBD1. The CDR3 is made up of 16 amino acids. The V gene end was trimmed by 1 base and the J gene end by 9 bases; junction bases not matched to a gene: 14. The germline gives CDR1 SGHVS, CDR2 FQNEAQ.

This clonotype appeared a few times. This chain connects TRBV20-1 to TRBJ1-5; TRBD1 agrees at 9 bases. Germline V gene sequence: CDR1 DFQATT, CDR2 SNEGSKA (reference sequence). Trimming took 5 bases from V and 6 from J; bases not matched to a gene: 14. The CDR3 is 16 residues long. The CDR3 loop is CSAPRNTGGFAQPQHF. The CDR3 DNA is TGCAGTGCTCCTAGAAACACAGGGGGCTTCGCTCAGCCCCAGCATTTT.

This clonotype was observed at least ten times. This chain joins TRBV20-1 and TRBJ1-4; D unresolved. V was trimmed by 3 bases and J by 0 bases, leaving 14 bases between them. In germline, CDR1 is DFQATT, CDR2 SNEGSKA (reference sequence). This CDR3 has 16 residues. The CDR3 is CSASPFGSATNEKLFF. CDR3 DNA sequence: TGCAGTGCTAGCCCCTTTGGGAGTGCAACTAATGAAAAACTGTTTTTT.

This clonotype was seen only a few times. The V call is TRBV6-1, the J call TRBJ2-7, with 12 positions matching TRBD1. J gave up 6 bases and V 5 bases, and 11 bases lay outside the gene matches. CDR1 and CDR2 (germline): MNHNS, SASEGT. This CDR3 contains 16 residues. CDR3 coding DNA: TGTGCCAGCAGTCCGGGACAGGGGGCTTTCCCGGGCGAGCAGTACGTC. As protein: CASSPGQGAFPGEQYV.

J is TRBJ1-1 and V is TRBV7-3; D uncertain. The length of the CDR3 is 16 residues. V was shortened by 5 bases and J by 4 bases, with 20 bases between the two germline ends. Germline-derived CDR1 and CDR2 are SGHTA and FQGTGA. The CDR3 loop reads CASSLKGRYGGTEAFF. The CDR3 bases are TGTGCCAGCAGCCTAAAGGGAAGGTACGGTGGCACTGAAGCTTTCTTT.

This clonotype has at least ten counts. J is TRBJ2-3 and V is TRBV19; no definite D call. CDR1 is LNHDA, CDR2 SQIVND, per germline (reference sequence). This CDR3 spans 12 amino acids. V lost 3 bases and J lost 4, with 5 bases in between. The CDR3 nucleotides are TGTGCCAGTAGTATCTCGGCAGATACGCAGTATTTT. This codes for CASSISADTQYF.

This clonotype appeared many times. This chain joins TRBV20-1 and TRBJ1-5, with 7 bases matching TRBD1. This CDR3 contains 18 residues. Germline loops: CDR1 DFQATT, CDR2 SNEGSKA (reference sequence). The V and J ends lost 0 bases and 0 bases, in that order; junction bases with no gene match: 11. The CDR3: CSARDEGAQAYSNQPQHF. The CDR3 DNA reads as TGCAGTGCTAGAGACGAGGGGGCCCAAGCCTATAGCAATCAGCCCCAGCATTTT.

This clonotype was detected many times. The V call is TRBV2, the J call TRBJ2-5; TRBD1 might be the D (5 bases). With 7 bases removed from V and 4 bases from J, the gap between germline ends came to 16 bases. Germline V gene lookup returns CDR1 SNHLY and CDR2 FYNNEI. The CDR3 has 14 amino acids. The CDR3 sequence is CASTAAPGSETQYF. CDR3 nucleotide sequence: TGTGCCAGCACTGCCGCCCCAGGGTCAGAGACCCAGTACTTC.

This clonotype came up a few times. The chain recombines TRBV11-1 with TRBJ2-1; 7 bases are a match to TRBD1. This CDR3 contains 14 residues. CDR1 is SGHAT, CDR2 FQDESV, per germline (reference sequence). Unmatched junction bases numbered 1, after V lost 3 bases and J lost 2 bases. CDR3 DNA: TGTGCCAGCAGCTTCCAGGGGGCCTACAATGAGCAGTTCTTC. This codes for CASSFQGAYNEQFF.

This clonotype was detected many times. The V gene is TRBV28, the J gene TRBJ1-1, with 8 bases that match TRBD1. The CDR3 runs to 14 residues. The junction had 1 base not matched to a gene; V was cut back by 3 bases and J by 1 base. Germline lookup yields CDR1 MDHEN and CDR2 SYDVKM. The CDR3 loop reads CASSLGTGNTEAFF. CDR3 sequence (DNA): TGTGCCAGCAGTTTGGGGACAGGGAACACTGAAGCTTTCTTT.

This clonotype was picked up many times. The rearrangement uses TRBV20-1 and TRBJ1-6; 11 bases fit TRBD1. V lost 5 bases, J lost 7 bases, and 4 bases stayed unmatched. Germline V lookup: CDR1 DFQATT, CDR2 SNEGSKA (reference sequence). The CDR3 contains 14 residues. The CDR3 spells CSAWDRGDNSPLHF. The CDR3 DNA follows: TGCAGTGCTTGGGACAGGGGGGACAATTCACCCCTCCACTTT.

At least ten counts were recorded for this clonotype. The V and J genes are TRBV27 and TRBJ1-1; D remains unclear. CDR1 is MNHEY, CDR2 SMNVEV, per germline (reference sequence). Trimming cost V 3 bases and J 4 bases, with 9 bases left between them. The CDR3 has 13 amino acids. CDR3 DNA: TGTGCCAGCAGTTTTAAAGAGACCACTGAAGCTTTCTTT. Its protein product is CASSFKETTEAFF.

At least ten counts were recorded for this clonotype. The chain employs TRBV7-9 and TRBJ2-2; possibly TRBD2 for D (6 bases). Germline CDR1 SEHNR, CDR2 FQNEAQ (reference sequence). Trimming stripped 6 bases from V and 0 bases from J, with 11 bases between. The CDR3 is 15 amino acids. CDR3 in DNA: TGTGCCAGCAGTGTTAGCGGTTCGAACACCGGGGAGCTGTTTTTT. Translation gives CASSVSGSNTGELFF.

The genes are TRBV18 and TRBJ1-3; no firm D call. CDR3 length: 15 amino acids. Between the trimmed V and J ends, which lost 3 bases and 16 bases, there was a span of 25 bases. The V gene's germline CDR1 is KGHSH and CDR2 LQKENI. CDR3 residues: CASSPSAGNSQFYYF. The DNA for the CDR3 is TGTGCCAGCTCACCCTCAGCAGGAAATTCCCAATTCTACTATTTT. The full variable domain, in which reference TRBV18 and TRBJ1-3 provide the parts outside the CDR3, is NAGVMQNPRHLVRRRGQEARLRCSPMKGHSHVYWYRQLPEEGLKFMVYLQKENIIDESGMPKERFSAEFPKEGPSILRIQQVVRGDSAAYFCASSPSAGNSQFYYFGEGSWLTVV.

This clonotype appeared many times. The CDR3 region is CASSPQTGADTQYF. Written as DNA, the CDR3 is TGCGCCAGCAGCCCACAAACAGGGGCAGATACGCAGTATTTT. The rearrangement links TRBV5-1 to TRBJ2-3, with 7 bases matching TRBD1. The germline V gene has CDR1 SGHRS and CDR2 YFSETQ. Germline trimming cut 4 bases from V and 4 bases from J; bases unmatched to any gene: 6. The CDR3 totals 14 residues. The full variable domain, with the rest looked up from reference TRBV5-1 and TRBJ2-3, is KAGVTQTPRYLIKTRGQQVTLSCSPISGHRSVSWYQQTPGQGLQFLFEYFSETQRNKGNFPGRFSGRQFSNSRSEMNVSTLELGDSALYLCASSPQTGADTQYFGPGTRLTVL.

This clonotype showed up just a few times. The V call is TRBV27, the J call TRBJ2-1; D assignment may be TRBD1 or TRBD2 (5 bases each). V lost 6 bases, J lost 2 bases, and 17 bases lay in between. The CDR3 is 16 residues long. Germline CDR1 is MNHEY and CDR2 is SMNVEV (reference sequence). CDR3: CASSHTLGAPYNEQFF. The CDR3 DNA reads TGTGCCAGCAGCCATACTCTCGGGGCCCCCTACAATGAGCAGTTCTTC.

This clonotype was detected ten times or more. The chain joins TRBV19 to TRBJ1-2; the D gene is possibly TRBD1 (6 bases). With 7 bases removed from V and 5 bases from J, the gap between germline ends came to 11 bases. This CDR3 has 12 amino acids. CDR1 is LNHDA, CDR2 SQIVND, per germline (reference sequence). CDR3 loop: CASNGGGYGYTF. Written as DNA, the CDR3 is TGTGCCAGTAATGGAGGGGGATATGGCTACACCTTC.

This clonotype was seen at least ten times. V gene TRBV27 combines with J gene TRBJ1-4, with D perhaps TRBD1 (5 bases). V was pared by 3 bases and J by 0 bases, with 11 bases between. Per the germline V gene, CDR1 is MNHEY and CDR2 is SMNVEV (reference sequence). There are 16 residues in the CDR3. The CDR3 sequence: CASSFLRGTTNEKLFF. DNA of the CDR3: TGTGCCAGCAGTTTTTTACGGGGCACAACTAATGAAAAACTGTTTTTT.

The gene calls are TRBV6-6 and TRBJ2-2, with D unclear. The germline CDR1 and CDR2 sequences are MNHNY and SVGAGI (reference sequence). The length of the CDR3 is 15 residues. V was cut by 2 bases and J by 0 bases, with 7 bases left in between. The CDR3 bases are TGTGCCAGCAGTTACAGGGCAGCGAACACCGGGGAGCTGTTTTTT. It codes for CASSYRAANTGELFF.

This clonotype was seen repeatedly, ten times or more. The CDR3 loop is CSVTRDLGTETQYF. CDR3 sequence (DNA): TGCAGCGTCACAAGGGACCTCGGGACCGAGACCCAGTACTTC. The chain links TRBV29-1 to TRBJ2-5; either TRBD1 or TRBD2 may supply D (5 bases each). The V and J ends lost 6 bases and 5 bases respectively, with 19 bases between them. This CDR3 region has 14 residues. The germline CDR1 and CDR2 sequences are SQVTM and ANQGSEA.

The chain joins TRBV4-1 to TRBJ1-2; 9 bases are shared with TRBD1. From germline, CDR1 is MGHRA and CDR2 YSYEKL. V trimming: 9 bases; J trimming: 2 bases; junction bases outside the gene matches: 4. The CDR3 spans 13 residues. As DNA, the CDR3 is TGCGCCAGGCGGGGGACAGGGAACTATGGCTACACCTTC. Protein sequence: CARRGTGNYGYTF.

This clonotype was detected a few times. The V and J genes are TRBV20-1 and TRBJ2-3; 8 positions match TRBD2. The CDR3 is made up of 14 amino acids. Losses at the gene ends were 3 bases for V and 2 bases for J; bases not matched to a gene: 4. Germline V gene sequence: CDR1 DFQATT, CDR2 SNEGSKA (reference sequence). The CDR3, as DNA: TGCAGTGCTAGTCCGGGGGGGCCCACAGATACGCAGTATTTT. Amino acid sequence: CSASPGGPTDTQYF.

This chain joins TRBV7-2 and TRBJ2-7, with D possibly matching TRBD1 (6 bases). The CDR3 is made up of 13 amino acids. CDR1 and CDR2 (germline): SGHTA, FQGNSA. Trimming removed 4 bases from V and 6 bases from J, with 13 bases in between. CDR3 nucleotides: TGTGCCAGCAGCTCGGACAGTCGGGGCGAGCAGTACGTC. Protein sequence: CASSSDSRGEQYV.

This clonotype has at least ten counts. This rearrangement joins TRBV11-1 to TRBJ2-2; 9 positions agree with TRBD2. There are 15 residues in the CDR3. The germline gives CDR1 SGHAT, CDR2 FQDESV (reference sequence). With 2 bases clipped from V and 6 bases from J, the junction kept 4 bases outside the gene matches. The DNA of the CDR3 is TGTGCCAGCAGCTTACGGCGGGGGGGCTCCGGGGAGCTGTTTTTT. Translation gives CASSLRRGGSGELFF.

A few counts support this clonotype. The rearrangement links TRBV28 to TRBJ2-2; D may correspond to TRBD1 or TRBD2 (7 bases each). Trimming took 5 bases from V and 2 from J, leaving 18 bases between them. This CDR3 spans 17 amino acids. Germline V gives CDR1 MDHEN, CDR2 SYDVKM. The CDR3 bases are TGTGCCAGCAGTCCCAGGGGGAGGGGCGTCAACACCGGGGAGCTGTTTTTT. It translates to CASSPRGRGVNTGELFF.

This clonotype was recorded many times. The chain uses TRBV20-1 and TRBJ1-2; the D gene is possibly TRBD1 (5 bases). Germline V gene sequence: CDR1 DFQATT, CDR2 SNEGSKA (reference sequence). The V end was cut by 2 bases, the J end by 2 bases, with 18 bases between. This CDR3 spans 16 amino acids. DNA for the CDR3: TGCAGTGCTAGATCTAGGGGTGGGGGAAGGAACTATGGCTACACCTTC. This sequence encodes CSARSRGGGRNYGYTF.

This clonotype was observed a few times. The chain carries TRBV12-3 or TRBV12-4 and TRBJ2-7; the match to TRBD1 covers 10 bases. V was clipped by 2 bases and J by 5 bases; unmatched bases: 3. The CDR3 runs to 14 residues. CDR3 bases: TGTGCCAGCAGTTTAAGACAGGGGGCGAACGAGCAGTACTTC. This codes for CASSLRQGANEQYF.

This clonotype was observed at least ten times. The genes are TRBV9 and TRBJ2-7; possibly TRBD1 for D (5 bases). This CDR3 spans 10 amino acids. Germline-derived CDR1 and CDR2 are SGDLS and YYNGEE. V lost 6 bases, J lost 12 bases, and 13 bases lay in between. The CDR3 spells CASTRQGRYV. CDR3 DNA: TGTGCCAGCACCCGCCAGGGTAGGTACGTC.

This clonotype has just a few counts. The CDR3 DNA reads as TGTGCCAGCAGCCGGGACAGGGGTGTTTCTCAGCCCCAGCATTTT. This encodes CASSRDRGVSQPQHF. V usage is TRBV7-2 and J usage is TRBJ1-5; 10 bases align to TRBD1. V shed 5 bases, J shed 6 bases, and the junction held 7 bases outside the gene matches. Germline values: CDR1 SGHTA, CDR2 FQGNSA. The CDR3 spans 15 residues.

This clonotype was found a few times. This chain links TRBV5-5 with TRBJ2-7; 10 positions match TRBD1. Germline V gene lookup returns CDR1 SGHKS and CDR2 YYEKEE (reference sequence). CDR3 length: 16 residues. V was pared by 0 bases and J by 5 bases, with 8 bases of the junction left unmatched. CDR3 sequence: CASSLGVGQGRNEQYV. As DNA, the CDR3 is TGTGCCAGCAGCTTGGGGGTGGGACAGGGGAGGAACGAGCAGTACGTC.